The 14 T cell receptor beta chains in this list originate from one sample, sequenced in a study of identical twins. TCRdb fed the 5' RACE reads into MiXCR, producing one record per CDR3 protein. The sample yields 750,000 to 950,000 distinct CDR3 sequences, roughly an eighth seen once. The same specimen was also included in a second study, on yellow fever vaccine responses in identical twins.

Sample: PBMCs. These receptors were collected from a young woman in good health.

The chain recombines TRBV20-1 with TRBJ2-1; D perhaps matches TRBD1 (6 bases). Germline V gives CDR1 DFQATT, CDR2 SNEGSKA (reference sequence). The CDR3 is 13 amino acids. V was cut by 6 bases and J by 3 bases, with 12 bases left in between. CDR3 coding DNA: TGCAGTGCAAGCCGGGACATCTACAATGAGCAGTTCTTC. It yields the protein CSASRDIYNEQFF.

This clonotype turned up a few times. The CDR3 DNA reads as TGTGCCAGCAGTAGGGGACCTCTTGAGACCCAGTACTTC. Translating gives CASSRGPLETQYF. The chain couples TRBV6-2 or TRBV6-3 to TRBJ2-5; D possibly uses TRBD1 or TRBD2 (5 bases each). The CDR3 consists of 13 residues. The germline CDR1 and CDR2 sequences are MNHEY and SVGEGT. V shed 5 bases and J shed 5 bases, with 12 bases lying between them.

A few counts support this clonotype. V gene TRBV6-1 combines with J gene TRBJ2-1, with 16 bases aligning to TRBD2. The CDR3 loop spans 18 amino acids. Germline CDR1 MNHNS, CDR2 SASEGT. The trim removed 5 bases at V and 5 bases at J, leaving 9 bases unmatched. The CDR3 bases are TGTGCCAGCAGTCCGGGGACTAGCGGGAGGGCGATCAACAATGAGCAGTTCTTC. The encoded protein is CASSPGTSGRAINNEQFF.

This clonotype was counted a few times. This chain joins TRBV3-1 and TRBJ2-5, with 9 bases matching TRBD2. The CDR3 is 16 residues long. Germline values: CDR1 LGHDT, CDR2 YNNKEL (reference sequence). With V trimmed by 2 bases and J by 3 bases, 7 bases remained unmatched. CDR3 DNA sequence: TGTGCCAGCAGCCAATCCAAGACTAGCGGAAAAGAGACCCAGTACTTC. It translates to CASSQSKTSGKETQYF.

This clonotype was recorded a few times. The chain uses TRBV4-2 and TRBJ2-3; D is perhaps TRBD2 (6 bases). V was cut by 3 bases and J by 2 bases, with 15 bases left in between. Germline CDR1 LGHNA, CDR2 YNFKEQ. The CDR3 consists of 16 residues. The chain's CDR3 is CASSQGRERNTDTQYF. CDR3 nucleotide sequence: TGTGCCAGCAGCCAGGGTCGGGAGCGGAACACAGATACGCAGTATTTT.

This clonotype has a handful of counts. The chain carries TRBV6-1 and TRBJ1-2; D remains ambiguous. The V end was cut by 2 bases, the J end by 6 bases, with 13 bases between. Looked up from germline, CDR1 is MNHNS and CDR2 is SASEGT. The CDR3 is 14 amino acids. The CDR3: CASSEQLGLDGYTF. DNA for the CDR3: TGTGCCAGCAGTGAACAGCTCGGGTTGGATGGCTACACCTTC.

This clonotype was found a few times. This chain links TRBV4-2 with TRBJ1-2, with unresolved D. Germline CDR1 is LGHNA and CDR2 is YNFKEQ. The CDR3 extends over 12 amino acids. Trimming took 0 bases from V and 8 from J, leaving 7 bases between them. The CDR3: CASSQDLGGYTF. CDR3 nucleotide sequence: TGTGCCAGCAGCCAAGACCTGGGGGGCTACACCTTC.

There are a few counts of this clonotype. The chain employs TRBV28 and TRBJ2-1; D may be TRBD2 (6 bases). There are 11 residues in the CDR3. The V gene lost 7 bases and the J gene lost 9 bases, with 10 bases spanning the gap. In germline, CDR1 is MDHEN, CDR2 SYDVKM. The CDR3 bases are TGTGCCAGCACGTGGAGGGGTGAGCAGTTCTTC. This translates into CASTWRGEQFF.

This clonotype was observed a few times. This rearrangement joins TRBV10-3 to TRBJ2-5, with unresolved D. V lost 8 bases and J lost 2, with 9 bases in between. This CDR3 region has 12 residues. Germline loops: CDR1 ENHRY, CDR2 SYGVKD. For the CDR3, the DNA is TGTGCCATCGGAAAGGATCAAGAGACCCAGTACTTC. Amino acids: CAIGKDQETQYF.

The rearrangement joins TRBV7-9 to TRBJ2-3; perhaps D is TRBD1 or TRBD2 (5 bases each). The germline gives CDR1 SEHNR, CDR2 FQNEAQ (reference sequence). The V and J ends lost 5 bases and 12 bases respectively, with 15 bases between them. The CDR3 extends over 12 amino acids. CDR3 sequence (DNA): TGTGCCAGCAGCCCCCGGGACCCTTTCCAGTATTTT. Protein product: CASSPRDPFQYF. Full variable domain (outside the CDR3, taken from reference TRBV7-9 and TRBJ2-3): DTGVSQNPRHKITKRGQNVTFRCDPISEHNRLYWYRQTLGQGPEFLTYFQNEAQLEKSRLLSDRFSAERPKGSFSTLEIQRTEQGDSAMYLCASSPRDPFQYFGPGTRLTVL.

In its sample, this clonotype was seen many times. One junction end disagrees with the germline gene, perhaps due to a read error. This chain joins TRBV5-1 and TRBJ2-5; TRBD1 aligns across 8 bases. Germline V gene lookup returns CDR1 SGHRS and CDR2 YFSETQ. The CDR3 spans 14 residues. The CDR3 nucleotides are TGTGCCAGCAGCCCCGGGACAGGAGGTGAGACCCAGTACTTC. It is translated as CASSPGTGGETQYF.

In its sample, this clonotype was seen many times. As DNA, the CDR3 is TGCAGCGTGCACGGGACAGGGGTTCGCAATGAGCAGTTCTTC. Translated, it gives CSVHGTGVRNEQFF. The chain is built from TRBV29-1 and TRBJ2-1; 10 bases are shared with TRBD1. The germline V gene has CDR1 SQVTM and CDR2 ANQGSEA. The CDR3 is 14 amino acids. The J segment lost 6 bases and the V segment lost 6 bases, leaving 8 bases of the junction unmatched.

This clonotype was seen ten or more times. The V and J genes are TRBV7-8 and TRBJ2-1; D is uncertain. V lost 3 bases and J 6 bases, leaving 12 bases between the germline ends. The CDR3 is made up of 14 amino acids. CDR1 is SGHVS and CDR2 is FQNEAQ in the germline V gene. This CDR3 is CASSFWAPSNEQFF. In nucleotides, the CDR3 is TGTGCCAGCAGCTTCTGGGCACCGAGCAATGAGCAGTTCTTC.

The chain couples TRBV21-1 to TRBJ2-5. TRBV21-1 is listed as a pseudogene. The CDR3 has 14 amino acids. CDR3 nucleotides: TGTGCCAGCAGCACCAGTTTTTTTCCCAAGACCCAGTACTTC. Its translation is CASSTSFFPKTQYF.